The 10 T cell receptor beta chains below were found in one sample sequenced in a study of CD8 T cells in ankylosing spondylitis. General study findings and limits: In ankylosing spondylitis blood, a motif of roughly eight highly homologous TCR beta variants appeared characteristic.

Antigens for these TCRs are unknown. TCRdb processed the 5' RACE reads anew with MiXCR; each CDR3 protein has one entry. The sample yields around 430,000 distinct CDR3 sequences, 15% to 20% seen once. The specimen was blood, either unsorted or a sorted T cell fraction (not recorded which). The receptor source for this set is a male donor with ankylosing spondylitis.

This chain uses TRBV7-9 with TRBJ2-1; 9 positions agree with TRBD2. Germline V gene data show CDR1 as SEHNR and CDR2 as FQNEAQ (reference sequence). Trimming removed 2 bases from V and 9 bases from J; junction bases left unmatched: 5. CDR3 length: 14 residues. The CDR3 loop reads CASSLKREEGEQFF. The CDR3 coding sequence is TGTGCCAGCAGCTTAAAGCGGGAGGAGGGTGAGCAGTTCTTC.

This clonotype has only a few counts. This chain connects TRBV6-1 to TRBJ1-5, with a tentative D call TRBD1 (5 bases). CDR3 length equals 15 residues. Germline loops: CDR1 MNHNS, CDR2 SASEGT. Trimming stripped 3 bases from V and 4 bases from J, with 13 bases between. The CDR3 DNA follows: TGTGCCAGCAGTGACCGGGGGAATCCTAATCAGCCCCAGCATTTT. This sequence encodes CASSDRGNPNQPQHF.

This clonotype was detected many times. This chain links TRBV11-2 with TRBJ2-3; TRBD2 matches at 13 bases. Germline CDR1 is SGHAT and CDR2 is FQNNGV. The CDR3 has 18 amino acids. Unmatched junction bases numbered 13, after V lost 7 bases and J lost 3 bases. As DNA, the CDR3 is TGTGCCAGCACCAAAATGGGACTAGCGGGAATTGGAACAGATACGCAGTATTTT. Translated: CASTKMGLAGIGTDTQYF.

This clonotype was found a few times. V is TRBV28 and J is TRBJ1-2; D gene uncertain. V lost 2 bases and J 0 bases, leaving 10 bases between the germline ends. This CDR3 has 15 residues. CDR1 and CDR2 (germline): MDHEN, SYDVKM. Here the CDR3 reads CASSLEDLSNYGYTF. CDR3 coding DNA: TGTGCCAGCAGTTTAGAGGACTTGTCTAACTATGGCTACACCTTC.

This chain links TRBV19 with TRBJ2-5; the match to TRBD1 covers 9 bases. The length of the CDR3 is 16 residues. V dropped 3 bases and J dropped 5; count of bases not matched to a gene: 10. Germline CDR1 reads LNHDA; CDR2 reads SQIVND (reference sequence). CDR3 amino acids: CASSIIAGQGKETQYF. The CDR3 DNA reads TGTGCCAGTAGTATTATCGCGGGACAGGGAAAGGAGACCCAGTACTTC.

The genes are TRBV6-2 or TRBV6-3 and TRBJ2-1, with 8 bases that match TRBD2. The germline V gene encodes CDR1 MNHEY and CDR2 SVGEGT. The CDR3 is 13 residues long. With V trimmed by 9 bases and J by 9 bases, 10 bases remained unmatched. The CDR3 DNA follows: TGTGCCAGTAGACGGCGGGAGGTGGGTGAGCAGTTCTTC. This translates into CASRRREVGEQFF.

The rearrangement links TRBV18 to TRBJ1-2; 10 nucleotides align to TRBD1. CDR1 is KGHSH, CDR2 LQKENI, per germline. The CDR3 has 16 amino acids. V shed 3 bases and J 5 bases; nucleotides not matched to a gene: 9. The CDR3 here is CASSPDQRGQGYGYTF. CDR3 DNA sequence: TGTGCCAGCTCACCGGATCAGAGGGGACAGGGGTATGGCTACACCTTC.

The V gene is TRBV20-1, the J gene TRBJ1-5, with TRBD1 matching over 8 bases. Germline lookup yields CDR1 DFQATT and CDR2 SNEGSKA (reference sequence). Trimming took 2 bases from V and 5 from J; bases not matched to a gene: 11. The CDR3 contains 16 residues. The CDR3 loop is CSARSSTGVDYQPQHF. As DNA, the CDR3 is TGCAGTGCTAGATCGTCGACAGGGGTAGACTATCAGCCCCAGCATTTT.

This chain uses TRBV12-3 or TRBV12-4 with TRBJ1-4; D remains unclear. V dropped 3 bases and J dropped 7 bases, with 15 bases sitting between them. CDR3 length equals 15 residues. CDR3: CASSFTQLNLEKLFF. Written as DNA, the CDR3 is TGTGCCAGCAGTTTTACACAGCTAAATCTTGAAAAACTGTTTTTT.

J is TRBJ2-5 and V is TRBV6-1, with 8 bases identical to TRBD2. Germline lookup yields CDR1 MNHNS and CDR2 SASEGT. There are 16 residues in the CDR3. V was clipped by 7 bases and J by 2 bases; unmatched bases: 12. Here the CDR3 reads CASTRGVAGRQETQYF. The CDR3 bases are TGTGCCAGCACACGGGGGGTAGCGGGGCGGCAAGAGACCCAGTACTTC.